Below, one TCR beta chain is given with its context. V was trimmed by 6 bases and J by 4 bases, leaving 16 bases between them. Germline CDR1 reads SGHTA; CDR2 reads FQGNSA. The CDR3 runs to 14 residues. These data belong to a study of radiotherapy plus CTLA-4 blockade in lung cancer. TCRdb keeps only in-frame clones here, not all; method: immunoSEQ multiplex PCR. The sample has 60,000 to 70,000 clones; 70% to 85% are singletons. The source was peripheral blood, collected from a patient treated with radiotherapy plus ipilimumab. The clonotype was recovered from a human donor with non-small cell lung cancer who had a complete response to radiotherapy plus ipilimumab. The V gene is TRBV7-2, the J gene TRBJ2-7; D is perhaps TRBD2 (6 bases). The CDR3 protein is CASSSQGLVYEQYF. The CDR3 DNA follows: TGTGCCAGCAGTTCTCAGGGACTCGTTTACGAGCAGTACTTC.